This is a list of T cell receptor beta chains from one sample in a study of T cells in localized non-small cell lung cancer. Sequenced by immunoSEQ multiplex PCR; TCRdb stores in-frame clones only, minus some. The profile shows 30,000 to 45,000 clones, about 92% of them singletons. The sequencing used peripheral blood, collected before any cancer treatment. The receptors stem from a female donor at least 60 years old with stage I lung adenocarcinoma. CDR3s include the opening cysteine and the closing phenylalanine or tryptophan. The order of the fields is V gene, J gene, D gene, CDR3 length, clone size, CDR3 protein, CDR3 DNA. The D gene is left open where the match is weak. The size entry is marked missing in some rows and otherwise reads once, few, many or a size class.

>TRBV6-4|TRBJ1-1|NA|13|NA
CATRRGEFTEAFF
TGTGCCACCCGCCGGGGGGAATTCACTGAAGCTTTCTTT
>TRBV9|TRBJ2-1|NA|14|NA
CASSVGPGTYEQFF
TGTGCCAGCAGCGTGGGACCAGGGACCTATGAGCAGTTCTTC
>TRBV7-2|TRBJ1-1|NA|14|NA
CASSPGRTNTEAFF
TGTGCCAGCAGCCCGGGACGGACAAACACTGAAGCTTTCTTT
>TRBV19|TRBJ2-7|TRBD1|15|once
CASSLQHRGRDEQYF
TGTGCCAGTAGTCTCCAACACAGGGGGCGTGACGAGCAGTACTTC
>TRBV7-3|TRBJ1-1|TRBD1|16|NA
CASSPGRDRENTEAFF
TGTGCCAGCAGCCCTGGGCGGGACAGGGAGAACACTGAAGCTTTCTTT
>TRBV4-2|TRBJ1-4|TRBD1|19|NA
CASSQDDGQLGTGPIKLFF
TGTGCCAGCAGCCAAGATGACGGACAGTTGGGGACAGGGCCAATCAAACTGTTTTTT
>TRBV19|TRBJ1-1|TRBD1|16|NA
CASTRRQGSKNTEAFF
TGTGCCAGTACCAGAAGACAGGGAAGTAAGAACACTGAAGCTTTCTTT
>TRBV4-1|TRBJ2-7|TRBD1|14|NA
CASSQGGQGDEQYF
TGCGCCAGCAGCCAGGGCGGACAGGGGGACGAGCAGTACTTC
>TRBV5-8|TRBJ2-5|TRBD2|16|NA
CASSRGLAGSQETQYF
TGTGCCAGCAGTCGTGGACTAGCCGGGAGTCAAGAGACCCAGTACTTC
>TRBV7-9|TRBJ1-1|TRBD1|14|NA
CASSIRQGNTEAFF
TGTGCCAGCAGCATTCGACAGGGGAACACTGAAGCTTTCTTT
>TRBV5-1|TRBJ2-2|TRBD2|16|NA
CASSFMTSGNTGELFF
TGCGCCAGCAGCTTCATGACTAGCGGCAACACCGGGGAGCTGTTTTTT
>TRBV6-5|TRBJ1-2|NA|15|once
CASSRPYSGDRGYTF
TGTGCCAGCAGTCGACCTTACTCCGGCGATCGGGGCTACACCTTC
>TRBV7-9|TRBJ2-3|NA|17|NA
CASSPRGGPPRKDTQYF
TGTGCCAGCAGTCCTAGAGGGGGACCCCCTCGGAAAGATACGCAGTATTTT
>TRBV2|TRBJ2-3|NA|17|NA
CASSGVGRQLSTDTQYF
TGTGCCAGCAGTGGGGTTGGGCGACAGCTTAGCACAGATACGCAGTATTTT
>TRBV9|TRBJ2-7|NA|12|NA
CASSVWGSEQYF
TGTGCCAGCAGCGTATGGGGGAGCGAGCAGTACTTC
>TRBV11-2|TRBJ2-5|NA|17|NA
CASSSPGLRVRQETQYF
TGTGCCAGCAGCTCCCCAGGGCTCAGGGTTAGGCAAGAGACCCAGTACTTC
>TRBV11-2|TRBJ1-4|TRBD1|15|NA
CASSLVGQGGEKLFF
TGTGCCAGCAGCTTAGTGGGACAGGGGGGTGAAAAACTGTTTTTT
>TRBV2|TRBJ1-2|TRBD1|12|NA
CASRKDRLGYTF
TGTGCCAGCAGGAAGGACAGGTTAGGCTACACCTTC
>TRBV19|TRBJ1-1|TRBD1|15|few
CASSLSGTGGTEAFF
TGTGCCAGTAGTCTCTCAGGGACAGGGGGTACTGAAGCTTTCTTT
>TRBV6-5|TRBJ2-5|TRBD1|15|NA
CASSKFRQGLETQYF
TGTGCCAGCAGTAAATTTAGACAGGGGTTGGAGACCCAGTACTTC
>TRBV5-1|TRBJ2-3|TRBD2|16|NA
CASSLELAGGLDTQYF
TGCGCCAGCAGCTTGGAACTAGCGGGGGGGCTAGATACGCAGTATTTT
>TRBV7-8|TRBJ1-1|TRBD1|14|NA
CASSLVQGTTEAFF
TGTGCCAGCAGCTTAGTACAGGGGACCACTGAAGCTTTCTTT
>TRBV29-1|TRBJ2-7|TRBD1|15|NA
CSVATTGQGADEQYF
TGCAGCGTTGCGACGACGGGACAGGGGGCCGACGAGCAGTACTTC
>TRBV28|TRBJ1-2|NA|12|NA
CASSSGTDGYTF
TGTGCCAGCAGTTCAGGGACCGATGGCTACACCTTC
>TRBV28|TRBJ1-2|TRBD1|15|NA
CASSPYDRVGDGYTF
TGTGCCAGCAGTCCCTACGACAGGGTGGGCGATGGCTACACCTTC
>TRBV5-1|TRBJ1-1|NA|12|NA
CASSLETSEAFF
TGCGCCAGCAGCTTGGAGACATCCGAAGCTTTCTTT
>TRBV5-6|TRBJ1-2|NA|16|NA
CASSPDGRPTNYGYTF
TGTGCCAGCAGCCCAGACGGCAGGCCAACTAACTATGGCTACACCTTC
>TRBV10-3|TRBJ1-1|NA|13|NA
CAISLDPNTEAFF
TGTGCCATCAGTTTGGACCCGAACACTGAAGCTTTCTTT
>TRBV11-2|TRBJ2-3|TRBD2|16|NA
CASSLLAGLSTDTQYF
TGTGCCAGCAGCCTCTTAGCGGGACTAAGCACAGATACGCAGTATTTT
>TRBV29-1|TRBJ1-5|NA|12|NA
CSVQYSNQPQHF
TGCAGCGTTCAATACAGCAATCAGCCCCAGCATTTT
>TRBV6-5|TRBJ1-4|TRBD1|16|NA
CASSSDRDLTNEKLFF
TGTGCCAGCAGTTCGGACAGGGACTTAACTAATGAAAAACTGTTTTTT
>TRBV6-1|TRBJ2-5|TRBD2|15|NA
CASSEPAGGFETQYF
TGTGCCAGCAGTGAACCCGCGGGGGGTTTCGAGACCCAGTACTTC
>TRBV10-1|TRBJ2-3|TRBD2|17|NA
CASSSPLGSGGTDTQYF
TGCGCCAGCAGTTCCCCCCTAGGTAGCGGGGGCACAGATACGCAGTATTTT
>TRBV11-2|TRBJ1-5|TRBD1|16|NA
CASSIYTGGSNQPQHF
TGTGCCAGCAGCATTTATACAGGGGGCAGCAATCAGCCCCAGCATTTT
>TRBV7-2|TRBJ2-7|TRBD1|13|NA
CASTGQGSDEQYF
TGTGCCAGCACCGGACAGGGTAGCGACGAGCAGTACTTC
>TRBV18|TRBJ1-5|NA|15|NA
CASSPGGGSNQPQHF
TGTGCCAGCTCACCGGGAGGGGGTAGCAATCAGCCCCAGCATTTT
>TRBV5-4|TRBJ1-6|NA|15|NA
CASSLAGAVSSPLHF
TGTGCCAGCAGCTTGGCCGGGGCGGTGAGTTCGCCCCTCCACTTT
>TRBV7-9|TRBJ1-2|NA|17|NA
CASSPSLGGRYEEGYTF
TGTGCCAGCAGCCCCTCATTGGGGGGACGGTATGAGGAGGGCTACACCTTC
>TRBV7-9|TRBJ2-1|NA|15|NA
CASSLVTRRNNEQFF
TGTGCCAGCAGCTTAGTAACCCGCCGTAACAATGAGCAGTTCTTC
>TRBV6-6|TRBJ1-1|NA|14|NA
CASSYEGIGTEAFF
TGTGCCAGCAGTTACGAAGGTATCGGCACTGAAGCTTTCTTT
>TRBV7-3|TRBJ1-1|NA|13|once
CASSSGPNTEAFF
TGTGCCAGCAGCTCCGGCCCGAACACTGAAGCTTTCTTT
>TRBV2|TRBJ1-1|TRBD1|14|NA
CASTKDRGNTEAFF
TGTGCCAGCACCAAGGACAGGGGAAACACTGAAGCTTTCTTT
>TRBV5-1|TRBJ1-2|NA|12|NA
CASSAAGVGYTF
TGCGCCAGCAGCGCCGCGGGGGTCGGCTACACCTTC